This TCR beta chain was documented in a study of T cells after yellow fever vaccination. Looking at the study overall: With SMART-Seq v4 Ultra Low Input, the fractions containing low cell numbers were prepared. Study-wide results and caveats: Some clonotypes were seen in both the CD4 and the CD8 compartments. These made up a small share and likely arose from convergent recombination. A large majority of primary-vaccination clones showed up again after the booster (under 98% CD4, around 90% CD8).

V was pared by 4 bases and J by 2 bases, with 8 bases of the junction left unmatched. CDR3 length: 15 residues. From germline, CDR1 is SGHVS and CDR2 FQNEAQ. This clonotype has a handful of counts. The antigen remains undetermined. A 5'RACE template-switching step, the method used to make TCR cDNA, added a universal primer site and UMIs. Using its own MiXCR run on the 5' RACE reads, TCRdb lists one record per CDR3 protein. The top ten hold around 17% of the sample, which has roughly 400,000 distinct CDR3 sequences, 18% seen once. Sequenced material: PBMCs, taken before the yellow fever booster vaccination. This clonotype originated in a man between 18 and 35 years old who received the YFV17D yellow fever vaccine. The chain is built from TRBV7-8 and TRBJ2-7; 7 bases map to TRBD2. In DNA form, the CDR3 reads TGTGCCAGCAGCTCAGGACCGGGGGGTACCTACGAGCAGTACTTC. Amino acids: CASSSGPGGTYEQYF.